The 10 T cell receptor beta chains below come from one sample, sequenced in a study of T-cell reconstitution after alpha-beta-depleted transplantation in children. The library targeted TCRbeta and was prepared with unique molecular identifiers. MiXCR, applied by TCRdb to the PCR reads, yields one record per CDR3 protein. The sample lists some 300,000 distinct CDR3 sequences; around 10% were seen once. This sample comprised PBMCs from the stem cell graft donor, obtained from the stem cell graft. Source of these receptors: a human donor who donated a stem cell graft to a child with acute lymphoblastic leukemia.

About this clonotype itself: A much larger clone is a single base away; this may be a read error. V usage is TRBV4-2 and J usage is TRBJ1-2; a weak D match, TRBD1 (5 bases). CDR3 length: 14 amino acids. Germline CDR1 LGHNA, CDR2 YNFKEQ. The CDR3 sequence is CASTQDPGPYGYTF. CDR3 coding DNA: TGTGCCAGCACCCAAGACCCAGGGCCCTATGGCTACACCTTC.

The chain employs TRBV4-1 and TRBJ1-1; D is ambiguous. V was clipped by 0 bases and J by 10 bases, with 21 bases between them. Germline V gives CDR1 MGHRA, CDR2 YSYEKL. The CDR3 totals 16 residues. The CDR3 loop is CASSQDRAGAGFGAFF. CDR3 in DNA: TGCGCCAGCAGCCAAGATAGGGCAGGAGCGGGGTTCGGAGCTTTCTTT.

The rearrangement uses TRBV9 and TRBJ2-3; TRBD2 might be the D (6 bases). V was cut by 1 base and J by 2 bases, with 14 bases left in between. Germline lookup yields CDR1 SGDLS and CDR2 YYNGEE. This CDR3 has 16 residues. DNA of the CDR3: TGTGCCAGCAGCGTAACGAGCGGGCTCCTCACAGATACGCAGTATTTT. Protein product: CASSVTSGLLTDTQYF.

This clonotype came up a few times. The chain uses TRBV12-3 or TRBV12-4 and TRBJ2-1, with 10 bases aligning to TRBD2. Trimming removed 5 bases from V and 9 bases from J; junction bases left unmatched: 7. The CDR3 has 14 residues. The CDR3 DNA reads as TGTGCCAGCAGTCCGAGCGGGAGGGCCCCTGAGCAGTTCTTC. It yields the protein CASSPSGRAPEQFF.

The chain employs TRBV4-1 and TRBJ2-7, with 12 nucleotides matching TRBD2. The V gene end was trimmed by 4 bases and the J gene end by 2 bases; junction bases not matched to a gene: 3. CDR1 is MGHRA and CDR2 is YSYEKL in the germline V gene. This CDR3 has 15 residues. This chain's CDR3 is CASSLRTSGTYEQYF. The CDR3 region has the DNA TGCGCCAGCAGCCTCCGGACTAGCGGGACCTACGAGCAGTACTTC.

This clonotype has ten or more counts. The V gene is TRBV14, the J gene TRBJ2-5; D gene unclear. The CDR3 sequence is 14 residues long. From germline, CDR1 is SGHDN and CDR2 FVKESK. Trimming left V 1 base short and J 5 bases short, with 11 bases between. The CDR3 here is CASSQAHMVETQYF. In DNA form, the CDR3 reads TGTGCCAGCAGCCAAGCCCACATGGTGGAGACCCAGTACTTC. Combining the CDR3 with reference TRBV14 and TRBJ2-5 gives the whole variable domain EAGVTQFPSHSVIEKGQTVTLRCDPISGHDNLYWYRRVMGKEIKFLLHFVKESKQDESGMPNNRFLAERTGGTYSTLKVQPAELEDSGVYFCASSQAHMVETQYFGPGTRLLVL.

This clonotype showed up just a few times. This chain connects TRBV4-1 to TRBJ2-5; 9 bases fit TRBD1. Germline V lookup: CDR1 MGHRA, CDR2 YSYEKL. V trimming: 0 bases; J trimming: 2 bases; junction bases outside the gene matches: 4. The CDR3 is made up of 16 amino acids. The CDR3 DNA sequence: TGCGCCAGCAGCCAAGATGGGGACAGGGCACAAGAGACCCAGTACTTC. Translated, it gives CASSQDGDRAQETQYF.

CDR3 amino acids: CASSEPLRLAGTPYEQYF. CDR3 bases: TGTGCCAGCAGCGAGCCCCTCAGGCTAGCGGGAACCCCCTACGAGCAGTACTTC. The chain carries TRBV9 and TRBJ2-7; 9 bases line up with TRBD2. With 3 bases clipped from V and 2 bases from J, the junction kept 15 bases outside the gene matches. CDR3 length: 18 amino acids. Germline CDR1 SGDLS, CDR2 YYNGEE.

This chain uses TRBV5-1 with TRBJ1-2; D gene ambiguous. V shed 4 bases and J shed 0 bases, with 13 bases lying between them. This CDR3 has 15 residues. Germline CDR1 and CDR2: SGHRS and YFSETQ. CDR3: CASSKGPGPNYGYTF. The CDR3 DNA follows: TGCGCCAGCAGCAAGGGCCCAGGCCCTAACTATGGCTACACCTTC.

This clonotype was observed a handful of times. The chain links TRBV28 to TRBJ2-7; D unclear. The V end was cut by 5 bases, the J end by 0 bases, with 17 bases between. There are 16 residues in the CDR3. Germline values: CDR1 MDHEN, CDR2 SYDVKM. Written as DNA, the CDR3 is TGTGCCAGCAGTCCCTTTGTGGACCGAAGCTCCTACGAGCAGTACTTC. Protein: CASSPFVDRSSYEQYF.